This TCR beta chain originates from a study of blood T cell repertoires in COVID-19. Study information: Sites in the United States, Italy and Spain provided acute and convalescent COVID-19 samples. Sources were T cells, B-cell-depleted T cells, or PBMCs; the material itself was cDNA or gDNA.

The CDR3 extends over 14 amino acids. J was trimmed by 4 bases and V by 2 bases; bases with no gene match: 3. Germline CDR1 LGHNT, CDR2 FRNRAP. During active infection, Seattle patients enrolled and were then monitored through disease. The authors' processing: Amplifying reference gene primers gave estimates of nucleated cell counts. Clones were sequenced by immunoSEQ multiplex PCR, and TCRdb holds only the in-frame ones, with some missing. The V and J calls and clone size were taken over from that table, and D and trimming were inferred from the DNA. The sample has approximately 88,000 clones; about four fifths are singletons.

Sequencing was carried out using peripheral blood. The sequence derives from a man aged 65 to 79 with COVID-19, enrolled during active disease. The gene calls are TRBV12-5 and TRBJ1-1, with 8 bases aligning to TRBD1. CDR3 nucleotides: TGTGCTAGTGGTTTGCAGGGGGCGGCCACTGAAGCTTTCTTT. This translates into CASGLQGAATEAFF.